Reported below is one T cell receptor (beta chain). This entry comes from a study of blood T cell repertoires in COVID-19. All enrollees were about 18 to 95 years old and from fewer than 25 US areas. Germline V gene data show CDR1 as LGHNA and CDR2 as YSLEER. CDR3 length: 17 amino acids. The V end lost 0 bases, the J end lost 3 bases, and 17 bases lay between the germline ends. Methods used by the authors: The authors estimated nucleated cell counts from reference gene primer amplification. Repertoires were generated with immunoSEQ multiplex PCR, while TCRdb's copy carries only in-frame clones and drops some. D and trimming were read from the DNA, whereas the V and J calls and clone size are those reported in that table. Here the sample spans under 250,000 clones, roughly four fifths being singletons.

Sequenced: PBMCs or T cells enriched from blood (not recorded which). The source of this sequence is a man aged 55 to 70 who had recovered from COVID-19. The gene calls are TRBV4-3 and TRBJ1-2; possibly TRBD1 for D (6 bases). CDR3 DNA: TGCGCCAGCAGCCAAGATCGGTTGGGGGGGGCGTACTATGGCTACACCTTC. This sequence encodes CASSQDRLGGAYYGYTF.